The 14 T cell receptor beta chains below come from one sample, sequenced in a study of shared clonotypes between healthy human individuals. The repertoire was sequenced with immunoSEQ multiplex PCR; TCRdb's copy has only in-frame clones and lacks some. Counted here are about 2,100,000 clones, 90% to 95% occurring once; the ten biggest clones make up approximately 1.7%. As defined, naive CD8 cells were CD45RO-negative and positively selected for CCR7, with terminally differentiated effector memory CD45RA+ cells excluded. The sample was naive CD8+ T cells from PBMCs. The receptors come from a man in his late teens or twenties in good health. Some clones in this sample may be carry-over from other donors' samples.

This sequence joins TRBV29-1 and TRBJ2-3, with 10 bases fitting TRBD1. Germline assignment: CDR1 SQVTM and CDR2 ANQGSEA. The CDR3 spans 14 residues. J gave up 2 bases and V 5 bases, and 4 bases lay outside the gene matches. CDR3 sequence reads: CSVYGTGATDTQYF. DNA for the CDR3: TGCAGCGTTTACGGGACAGGGGCCACAGATACGCAGTATTTT.

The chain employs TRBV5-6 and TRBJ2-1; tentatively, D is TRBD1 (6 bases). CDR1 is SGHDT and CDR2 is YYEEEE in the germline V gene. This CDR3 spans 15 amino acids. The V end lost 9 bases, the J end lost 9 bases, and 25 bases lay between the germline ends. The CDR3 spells CATFPATGTITEQFF. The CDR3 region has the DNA TGTGCCACCTTCCCGGCTACGGGGACAATAACTGAGCAGTTCTTC.

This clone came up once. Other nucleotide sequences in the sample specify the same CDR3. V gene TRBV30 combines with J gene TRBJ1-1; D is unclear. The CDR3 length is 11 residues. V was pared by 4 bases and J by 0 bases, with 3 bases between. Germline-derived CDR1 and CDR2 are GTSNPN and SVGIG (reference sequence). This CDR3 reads CAWKMNTEAFF. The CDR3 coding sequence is TGTGCCTGGAAAATGAACACTGAAGCTTTCTTT.

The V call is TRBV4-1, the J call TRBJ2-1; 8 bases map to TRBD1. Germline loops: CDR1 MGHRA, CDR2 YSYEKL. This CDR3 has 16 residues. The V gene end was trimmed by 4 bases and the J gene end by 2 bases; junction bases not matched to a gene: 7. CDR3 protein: CASSLRTGQTYNEQFF. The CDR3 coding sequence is TGCGCCAGCAGCCTCCGGACAGGGCAAACCTACAATGAGCAGTTCTTC.

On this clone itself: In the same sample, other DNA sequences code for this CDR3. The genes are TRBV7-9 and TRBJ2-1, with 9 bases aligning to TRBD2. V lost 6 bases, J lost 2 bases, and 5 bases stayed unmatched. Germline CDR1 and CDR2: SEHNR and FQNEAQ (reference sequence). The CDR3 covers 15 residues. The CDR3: CASSSRLAAYNEQFF. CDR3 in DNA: TGTGCCAGCAGTTCACGACTAGCGGCCTACAATGAGCAGTTCTTC.

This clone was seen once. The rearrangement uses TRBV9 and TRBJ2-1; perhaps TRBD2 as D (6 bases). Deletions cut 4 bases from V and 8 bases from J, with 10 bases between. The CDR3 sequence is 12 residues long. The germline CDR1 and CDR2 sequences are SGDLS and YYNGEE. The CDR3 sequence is CASSPGDYEQFF. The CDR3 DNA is TGTGCCAGCAGCCCGGGGGACTATGAGCAGTTCTTC.

DNA of the CDR3: TGTGCCAGCAGTGGAGAACAGGGACGTCAGCCCCAGCATTTT. It is translated as CASSGEQGRQPQHF. V usage is TRBV6-1 and J usage is TRBJ1-5, with D perhaps TRBD1 (6 bases). Deletions cut 4 bases from V and 6 bases from J, with 13 bases between. This CDR3 has 14 amino acids. Germline V CDR1 and CDR2: MNHNS, SASEGT.

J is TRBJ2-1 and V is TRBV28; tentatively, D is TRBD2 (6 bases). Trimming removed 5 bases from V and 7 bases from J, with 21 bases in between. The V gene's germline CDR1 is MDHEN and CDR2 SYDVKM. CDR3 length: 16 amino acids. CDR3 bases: TGTGCCAGCAGTGGGACTTATCCCATCGTAATTAATGAGCAGTTCTTC. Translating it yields CASSGTYPIVINEQFF.

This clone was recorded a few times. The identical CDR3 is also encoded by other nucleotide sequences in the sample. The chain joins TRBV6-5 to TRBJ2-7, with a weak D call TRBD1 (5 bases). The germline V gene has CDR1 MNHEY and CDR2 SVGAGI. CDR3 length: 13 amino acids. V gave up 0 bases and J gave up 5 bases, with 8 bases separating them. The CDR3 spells CASSYSSGNEQYF. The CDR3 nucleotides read TGTGCCAGCAGTTACTCGTCAGGGAACGAGCAGTACTTC.

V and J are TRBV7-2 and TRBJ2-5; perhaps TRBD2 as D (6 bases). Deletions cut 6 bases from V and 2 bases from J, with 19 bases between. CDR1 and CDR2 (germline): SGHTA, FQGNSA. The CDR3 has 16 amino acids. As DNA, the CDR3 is TGTGCCAGCAGATCCTATTCCGGTCTAGCGCAAGAGACCCAGTACTTC. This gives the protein CASRSYSGLAQETQYF.

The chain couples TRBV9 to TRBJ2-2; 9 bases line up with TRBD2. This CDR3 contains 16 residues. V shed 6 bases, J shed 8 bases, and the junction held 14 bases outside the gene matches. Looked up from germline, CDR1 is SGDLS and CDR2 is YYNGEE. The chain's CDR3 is CASTRRVAGVAGELFF. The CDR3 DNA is TGTGCCAGCACCCGGCGGGTAGCGGGAGTGGCAGGGGAGCTGTTTTTT.

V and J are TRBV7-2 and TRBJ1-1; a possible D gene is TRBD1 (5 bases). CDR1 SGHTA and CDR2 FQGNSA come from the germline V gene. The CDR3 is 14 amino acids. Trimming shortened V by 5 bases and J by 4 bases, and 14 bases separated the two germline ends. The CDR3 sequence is CASSAGWLGTEAFF. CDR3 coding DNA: TGTGCCAGCAGCGCAGGGTGGCTCGGCACTGAAGCTTTCTTT.

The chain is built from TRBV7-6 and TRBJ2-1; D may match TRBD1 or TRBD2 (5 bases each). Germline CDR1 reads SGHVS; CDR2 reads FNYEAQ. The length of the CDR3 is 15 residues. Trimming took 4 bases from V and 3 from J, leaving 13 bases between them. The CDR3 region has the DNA TGTGCCAGCAGCTGGGGACCAAACCTCTACAATGAGCAGTTCTTC. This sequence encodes CASSWGPNLYNEQFF.

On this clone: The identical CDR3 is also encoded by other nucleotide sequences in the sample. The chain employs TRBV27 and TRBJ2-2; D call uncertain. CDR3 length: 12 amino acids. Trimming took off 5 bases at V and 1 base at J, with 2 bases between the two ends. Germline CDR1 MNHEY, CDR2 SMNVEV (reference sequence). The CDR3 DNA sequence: TGTGCCAGCAGTATGAACACCGGGGAGCTGTTTTTT. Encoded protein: CASSMNTGELFF.